This T cell receptor (beta chain) was observed in a study of regulatory T cells in long-lasting Graves disease. The CDR3 loop spans 15 amino acids. V lost 6 bases, J lost 0 bases, and 12 bases lay in between. Germline loops: CDR1 MDHEN, CDR2 SYDVKM. This clonotype was observed at least ten times. Described time point: newly diagnosed GD, antithyroid drugs for less than 3 months. PBMC RNA was the source of the TCR library. Arm-PCR of CDR3 regions with iRepertoire HTBI primers generated TCR beta libraries. Methods used by the authors: Sequenced samples collectively carried under 75 TRBV and around 15 TRBJ segments. From the multiplex PCR reads, TCRdb called clonotypes with MiXCR, one entry per CDR3 protein. The V and J calls here are based on TCRdb, not the publication. The data hold some 370,000 distinct CDR3 sequences, with over 9.5% observed a single time. These same data were also listed under a study on T cells in Graves' hyperthyroidism and ophthalmopathy. This second study notes: Recently diagnosed hyperthyroidism of less than 2 months' duration affected patients aged 18 to 65.

The clonotype was recovered from a woman younger than 30 with Graves disease. The genes are TRBV28 and TRBJ1-3; TRBD1 might be the D (5 bases). Here the sequenced sample was peripheral blood mononuclear cells (PBMCs), taken at new diagnosis, from a patient treated with antithyroid drugs. The chain's CDR3 is CASRNGQSSGNTIYF. The CDR3 DNA reads as TGTGCCAGCAGGAACGGACAAAGCTCTGGAAACACCATATATTTT. Variable domain in full (rest from reference TRBV28 and TRBJ1-3): DVKVTQSSRYLVKRTGEKVFLECVQDMDHENMFWYRQDPGLGLRLIYFSYDVKMKEKGDIPEGYSVSREKKERFSLILESASTNQTSMYLCASRNGQSSGNTIYFGEGSWLTVV.